This TCR beta chain is drawn from a study of regulatory T cells in long-lasting Graves disease. Overall study results and limits: Favoring TRBV28, TRBJ1-2 and TRBJ2-5 was a feature seen in persistent disease.

This clonotype was observed many times. Its antigen is as yet unknown. V was shortened by 3 bases and J by 4 bases, with 16 bases between the two germline ends. The CDR3 covers 14 residues. The germline gives CDR1 DFQATT, CDR2 SNEGSKA (reference sequence). Relying on iRepertoire HTBI primers and Arm-PCR of CDR3 regions, the team built TCR beta libraries. TCRdb fed the multiplex PCR reads into MiXCR, producing one record per CDR3 protein. Of 350,000 to 450,000 distinct CDR3 sequences listed, roughly 12% were seen once; the top ten hold 15% to 20%. The time point: newly diagnosed GD, antithyroid drugs for less than 3 months. RNA from PBMCs was the source of the TCR library. This sample was also put to use in a study of T cells in Graves' hyperthyroidism and ophthalmopathy. From that report: Before onset, by a median of approximately 5.9 months, the model predicted ophthalmopathy.

This specimen was peripheral blood mononuclear cells (PBMCs), taken at new diagnosis, from a patient treated with antithyroid drugs. This TCR was sampled from a woman between 18 and 30 years old with Graves disease. This chain uses TRBV20-1 with TRBJ2-7, with D possibly TRBD1 on 7 matching bases. This CDR3 reads CSASEGAGGYEQYF. The CDR3 DNA reads as TGCAGTGCTAGTGAGGGGGCCGGAGGGTACGAGCAGTACTTC.